This T cell receptor beta chain is from a study of T cells in Graves' hyperthyroidism and ophthalmopathy. Points from the study as a whole: It was a median about 6 months before onset that the model predicted ophthalmopathy. Patients with ophthalmopathy were separated from those with stable hyperthyroidism by a 13 V-J model.

The TCR beta CDR3 regions underwent amplification using RNA transcripts as the source. First-round RT-PCR with HTBI primers amplified the TCR CDR3 region. TCRdb recomputed calls from the multiplex PCR reads with MiXCR, one row per CDR3 protein. The table records hundreds of thousands of distinct CDR3 sequences, about 14% of them present only once. This clonotype was counted at least ten times. What it binds is unknown. The study based diagnoses on clinical symptoms, serum thyroxine and TRAb, thyroid ultrasound and orbital computed tomography. The clonotype originates from a woman between 40 and 55 years old with Graves' ophthalmopathy. The material sequenced was blood.

CDR3 region: CATRASGQGETQYF. The CDR3 DNA reads TGCGCCACCCGAGCCTCCGGACAGGGAGAGACCCAGTACTTC. This chain uses TRBV5-1 with TRBJ2-5; the match to TRBD1 covers 8 bases. The CDR3 covers 14 residues. V lost 9 bases and J lost 4; bases outside the gene matches: 11. Germline V lookup: CDR1 SGHRS, CDR2 YFSETQ.